The entry below gives a single T cell receptor beta chain sequence along with its context. Assay: immunoSEQ multiplex PCR; the TCRdb copy retains only in-frame clones and omits some. The table lists over 15,000 clones, 80% of them singletons. The data stem from a study of T cell clones after liver transplantation. For the study at large: Samples came from ITN030ST, which attempted immunosuppression withdrawal within 2 years of liver transplantation. Standard immunosuppression, with no induction, continued until 12-24 months after transplant.

CDR3 size: 16 residues. The ends were cut back, 3 bases at V and 3 bases at J, with 16 bases in the middle. Germline loops: CDR1 MNHEY, CDR2 SMNVEV (reference sequence). The chain carries TRBV27 and TRBJ2-3; D possibly uses TRBD1 or TRBD2 (6 bases each). The sample consisted of CD8+ T cells from blood, taken 48 months after liver transplant. The origin of this receptor is a human patient who received a liver transplant. Some T cells could come from the graft donor. CDR3 amino acids: CASSFSRQEGTDTQYF. The CDR3 nucleotides are TGTGCCAGCAGTTTTTCCCGACAGGAGGGAACAGATACGCAGTATTTT.